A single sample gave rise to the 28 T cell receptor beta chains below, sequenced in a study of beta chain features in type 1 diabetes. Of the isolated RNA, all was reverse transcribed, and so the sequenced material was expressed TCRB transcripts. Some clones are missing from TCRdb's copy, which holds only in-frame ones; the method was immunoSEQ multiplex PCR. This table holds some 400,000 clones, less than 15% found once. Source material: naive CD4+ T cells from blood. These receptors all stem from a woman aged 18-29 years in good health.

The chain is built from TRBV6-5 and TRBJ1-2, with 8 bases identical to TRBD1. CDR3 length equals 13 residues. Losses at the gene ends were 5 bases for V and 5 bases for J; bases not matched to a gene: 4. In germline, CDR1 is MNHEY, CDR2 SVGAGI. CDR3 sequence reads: CASSDWTGYGYTF. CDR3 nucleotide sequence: TGTGCCAGCAGTGACTGGACAGGGTATGGCTACACCTTC.

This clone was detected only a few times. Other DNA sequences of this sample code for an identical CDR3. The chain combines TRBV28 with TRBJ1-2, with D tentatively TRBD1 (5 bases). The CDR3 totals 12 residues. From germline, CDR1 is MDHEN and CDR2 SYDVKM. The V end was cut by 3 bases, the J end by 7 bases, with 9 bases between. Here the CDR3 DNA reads TGTGCCAGCAGTTTGCAGGGACTTGGCTACACCTTC. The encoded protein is CASSLQGLGYTF.

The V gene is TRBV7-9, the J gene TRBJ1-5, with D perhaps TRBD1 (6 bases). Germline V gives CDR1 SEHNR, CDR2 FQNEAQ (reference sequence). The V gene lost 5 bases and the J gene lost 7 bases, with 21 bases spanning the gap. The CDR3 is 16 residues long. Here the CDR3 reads CASSDHQDRLGQPQHF. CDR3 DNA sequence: TGTGCCAGCAGCGACCACCAAGACAGGTTAGGGCAGCCCCAGCATTTT.

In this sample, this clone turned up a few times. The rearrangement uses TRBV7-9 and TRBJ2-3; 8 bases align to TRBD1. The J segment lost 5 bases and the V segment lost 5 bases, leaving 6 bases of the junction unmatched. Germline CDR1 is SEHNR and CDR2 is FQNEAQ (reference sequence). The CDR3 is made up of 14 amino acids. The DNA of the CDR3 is TGTGCCAGCAGCAGACGACAGGGGATAGATACGCAGTATTTT. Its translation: CASSRRQGIDTQYF.

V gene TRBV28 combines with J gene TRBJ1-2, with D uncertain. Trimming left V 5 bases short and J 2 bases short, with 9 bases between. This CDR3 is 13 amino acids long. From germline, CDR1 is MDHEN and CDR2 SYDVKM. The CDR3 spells CASSQQKNYGYTF. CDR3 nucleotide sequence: TGTGCCAGCAGTCAACAGAAGAACTATGGCTACACCTTC.

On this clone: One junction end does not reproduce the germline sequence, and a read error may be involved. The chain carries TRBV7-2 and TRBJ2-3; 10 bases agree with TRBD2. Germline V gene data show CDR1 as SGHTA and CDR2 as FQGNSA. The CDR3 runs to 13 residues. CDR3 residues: CASSLFQREGRVF. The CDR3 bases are TGTGCCAGCAGCTTATTCCAGCGGGAGGGCCGAGTATTT.

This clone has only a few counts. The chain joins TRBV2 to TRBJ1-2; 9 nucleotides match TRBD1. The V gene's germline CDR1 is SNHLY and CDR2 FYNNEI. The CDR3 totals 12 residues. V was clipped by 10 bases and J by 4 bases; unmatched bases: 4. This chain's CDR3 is CAIQTGGYGYTF. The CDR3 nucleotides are TGTGCCATCCAGACAGGGGGCTATGGCTACACCTTC.

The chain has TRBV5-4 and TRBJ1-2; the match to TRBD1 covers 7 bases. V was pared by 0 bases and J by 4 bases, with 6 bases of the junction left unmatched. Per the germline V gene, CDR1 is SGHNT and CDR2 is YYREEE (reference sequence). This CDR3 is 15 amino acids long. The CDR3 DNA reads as TGTGCCAGCAGCTTGGTGACAGGGTTAGCCTATGGCTACACCTTC. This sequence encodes CASSLVTGLAYGYTF.

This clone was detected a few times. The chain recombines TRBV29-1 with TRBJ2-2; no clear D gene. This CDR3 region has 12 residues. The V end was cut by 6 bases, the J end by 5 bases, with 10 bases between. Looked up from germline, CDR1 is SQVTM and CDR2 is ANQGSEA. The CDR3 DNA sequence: TGCAGCGTCGAGAACGTAACCGGGGAGCTGTTTTTT. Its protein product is CSVENVTGELFF.

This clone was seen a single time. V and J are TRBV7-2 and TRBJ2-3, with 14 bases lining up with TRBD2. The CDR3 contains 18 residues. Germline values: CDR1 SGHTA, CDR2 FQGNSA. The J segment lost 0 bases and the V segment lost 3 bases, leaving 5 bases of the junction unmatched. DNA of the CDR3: TGTGCCAGCAGCTTCCGACTAGCGGGAGGGCCCAGCACAGATACGCAGTATTTT. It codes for CASSFRLAGGPSTDTQYF.

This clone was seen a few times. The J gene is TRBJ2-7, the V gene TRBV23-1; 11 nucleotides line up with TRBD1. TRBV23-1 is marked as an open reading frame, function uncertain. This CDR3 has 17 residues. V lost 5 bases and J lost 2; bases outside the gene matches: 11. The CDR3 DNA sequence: TGCGCCAGCAGTTCAATCGGTCCGGGACAGGGGGCCTACGAGCAGTACTTC. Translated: CASSSIGPGQGAYEQYF.

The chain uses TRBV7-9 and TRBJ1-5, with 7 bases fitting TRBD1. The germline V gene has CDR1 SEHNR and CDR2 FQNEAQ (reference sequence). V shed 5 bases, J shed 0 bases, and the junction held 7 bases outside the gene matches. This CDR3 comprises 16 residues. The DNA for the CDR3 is TGTGCCAGCAGCCGTGGGACAGCACATAGCAATCAGCCCCAGCATTTT. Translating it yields CASSRGTAHSNQPQHF.

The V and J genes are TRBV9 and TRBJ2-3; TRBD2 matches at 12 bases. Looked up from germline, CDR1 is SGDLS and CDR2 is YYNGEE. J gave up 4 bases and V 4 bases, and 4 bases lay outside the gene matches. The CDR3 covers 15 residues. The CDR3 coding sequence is TGTGCCAGCAGCTCTCGACTAGCGGGAGCAGATACGCAGTATTTT. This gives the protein CASSSRLAGADTQYF.

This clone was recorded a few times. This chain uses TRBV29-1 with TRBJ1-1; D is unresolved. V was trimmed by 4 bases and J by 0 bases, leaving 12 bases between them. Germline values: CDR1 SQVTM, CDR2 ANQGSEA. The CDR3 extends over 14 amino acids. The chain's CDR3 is CSVALQFMNTEAFF. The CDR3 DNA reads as TGCAGCGTTGCGCTACAGTTCATGAACACTGAAGCTTTCTTT.

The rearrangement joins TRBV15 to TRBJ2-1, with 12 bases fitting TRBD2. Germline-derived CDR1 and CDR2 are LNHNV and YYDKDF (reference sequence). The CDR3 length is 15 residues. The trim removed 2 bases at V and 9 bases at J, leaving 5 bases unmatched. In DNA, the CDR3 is TGTGCCACCAGCAGATCGGGACTAGCGGGTACTGAGCAGTTCTTC. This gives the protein CATSRSGLAGTEQFF.

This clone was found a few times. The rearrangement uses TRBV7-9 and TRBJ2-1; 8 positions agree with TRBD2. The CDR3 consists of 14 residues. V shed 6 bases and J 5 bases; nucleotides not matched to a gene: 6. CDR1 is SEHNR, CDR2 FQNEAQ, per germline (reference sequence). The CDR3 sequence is CASRTSGVHNEQFF. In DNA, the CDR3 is TGTGCCAGCAGAACTAGCGGCGTACACAATGAGCAGTTCTTC.

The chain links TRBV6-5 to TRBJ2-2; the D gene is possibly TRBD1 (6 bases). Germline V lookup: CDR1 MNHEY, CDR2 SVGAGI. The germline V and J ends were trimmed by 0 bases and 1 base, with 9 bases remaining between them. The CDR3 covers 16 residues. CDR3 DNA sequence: TGTGCCAGCAGTTACTCGTCAGGGGTGAACACCGGGGAGCTGTTTTTT. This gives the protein CASSYSSGVNTGELFF.

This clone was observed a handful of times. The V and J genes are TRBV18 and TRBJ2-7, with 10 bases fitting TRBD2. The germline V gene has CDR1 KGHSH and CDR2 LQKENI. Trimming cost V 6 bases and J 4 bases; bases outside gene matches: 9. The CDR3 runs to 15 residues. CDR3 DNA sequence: TGTGCCAGCTCCCCCCCTAGCGGGAGTCAGTACGAGCAGTACTTC. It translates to CASSPPSGSQYEQYF.

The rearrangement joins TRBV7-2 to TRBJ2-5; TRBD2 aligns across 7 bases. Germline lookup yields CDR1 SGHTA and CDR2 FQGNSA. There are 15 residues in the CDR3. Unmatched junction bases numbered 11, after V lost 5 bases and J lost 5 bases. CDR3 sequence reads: CASSIMTVGGETQYF. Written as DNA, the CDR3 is TGTGCCAGCAGCATCATGACGGTCGGGGGGGAGACCCAGTACTTC.

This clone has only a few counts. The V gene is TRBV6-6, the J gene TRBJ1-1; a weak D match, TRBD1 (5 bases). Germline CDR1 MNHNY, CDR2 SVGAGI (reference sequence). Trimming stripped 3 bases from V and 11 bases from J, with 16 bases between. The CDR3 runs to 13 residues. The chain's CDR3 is CASSYQGSSYAFF. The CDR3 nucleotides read TGTGCCAGCAGTTATCAGGGTTCGTCTTACGCTTTCTTT.

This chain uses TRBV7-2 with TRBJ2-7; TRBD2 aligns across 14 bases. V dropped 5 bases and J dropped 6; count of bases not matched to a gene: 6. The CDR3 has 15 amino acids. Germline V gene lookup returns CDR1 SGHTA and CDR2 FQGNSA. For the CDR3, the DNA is TGTGCCAGCAGCCCTGGGACTAGCGGGAGTATCGAGCAGTACTTC. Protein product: CASSPGTSGSIEQYF. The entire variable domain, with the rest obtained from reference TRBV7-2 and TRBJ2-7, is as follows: GAGVSQSPSNKVTEKGKDVELRCDPISGHTALYWYRQSLGQGLEFLIYFQGNSAPDKSGLPSDRFSAERTGGSVSTLTIQRTQQEDSAVYLCASSPGTSGSIEQYFGPGTRLTVT.

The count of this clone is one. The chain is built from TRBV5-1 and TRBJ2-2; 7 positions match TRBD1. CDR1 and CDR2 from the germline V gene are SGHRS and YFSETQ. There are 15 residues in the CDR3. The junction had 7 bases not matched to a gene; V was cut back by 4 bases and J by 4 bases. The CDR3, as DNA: TGCGCCAGCAGCGGAACAGGGGCGGGCACCGGGGAGCTGTTTTTT. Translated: CASSGTGAGTGELFF.

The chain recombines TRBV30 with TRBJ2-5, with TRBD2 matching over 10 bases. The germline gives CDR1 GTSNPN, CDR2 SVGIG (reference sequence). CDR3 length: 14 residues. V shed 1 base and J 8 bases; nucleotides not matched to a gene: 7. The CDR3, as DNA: TGTGCCTGGAGTGAAGGACTAGCGGAATTAACCCAGTACTTC. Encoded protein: CAWSEGLAELTQYF.

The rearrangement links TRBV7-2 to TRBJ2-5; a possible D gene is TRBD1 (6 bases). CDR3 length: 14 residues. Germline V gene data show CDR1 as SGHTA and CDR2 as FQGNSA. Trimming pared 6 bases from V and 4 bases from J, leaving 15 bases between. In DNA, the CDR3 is TGTGCCAGCAGTCCTCTGGCAGGGGCAGAGACCCAGTACTTC. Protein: CASSPLAGAETQYF. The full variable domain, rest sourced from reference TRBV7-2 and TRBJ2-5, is GAGVSQSPSNKVTEKGKDVELRCDPISGHTALYWYRQSLGQGLEFLIYFQGNSAPDKSGLPSDRFSAERTGGSVSTLTIQRTQQEDSAVYLCASSPLAGAETQYFGPGTRLLVL.

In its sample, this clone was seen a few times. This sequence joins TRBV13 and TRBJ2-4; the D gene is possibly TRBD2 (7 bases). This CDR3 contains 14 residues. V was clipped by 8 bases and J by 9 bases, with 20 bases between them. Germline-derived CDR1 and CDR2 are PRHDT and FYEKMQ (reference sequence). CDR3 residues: CASAGRDKRFIQYF. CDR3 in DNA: TGTGCCAGCGCTGGGAGGGACAAGCGATTCATTCAGTACTTC.

The CDR3 coding sequence is TGTGCCAGCAGCGTAGGGGGGGAGCCCTACAATGAGCAGTTCTTC. Its protein product is CASSVGGEPYNEQFF. The chain is built from TRBV9 and TRBJ2-1, with D possibly being TRBD2 (6 bases). Germline CDR1 SGDLS, CDR2 YYNGEE. This CDR3 is built from 15 residues. With 0 bases removed from V and 2 bases from J, the gap between germline ends came to 9 bases.

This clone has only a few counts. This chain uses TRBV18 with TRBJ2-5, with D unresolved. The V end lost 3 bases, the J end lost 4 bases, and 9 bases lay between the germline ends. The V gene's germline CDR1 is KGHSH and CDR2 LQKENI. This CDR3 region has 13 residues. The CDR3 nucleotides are TGTGCCAGCTCACCGGGCAGGTCAGAGACCCAGTACTTC. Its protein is CASSPGRSETQYF. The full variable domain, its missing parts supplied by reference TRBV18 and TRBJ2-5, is NAGVMQNPRHLVRRRGQEARLRCSPMKGHSHVYWYRQLPEEGLKFMVYLQKENIIDESGMPKERFSAEFPKEGPSILRIQQVVRGDSAAYFCASSPGRSETQYFGPGTRLLVL.

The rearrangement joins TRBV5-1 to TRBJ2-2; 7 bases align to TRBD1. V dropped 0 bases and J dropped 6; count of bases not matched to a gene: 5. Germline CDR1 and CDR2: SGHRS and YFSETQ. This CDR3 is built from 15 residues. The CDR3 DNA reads TGCGCCAGCAGCTTGGTAGGGGGCGCCGCCGGGGAGCTGTTTTTT. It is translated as CASSLVGGAAGELFF.